This T cell receptor beta chain stems from a study of blood T cell repertoires in COVID-19. Study-wide context: Samples representing acute and convalescent COVID-19 were sourced from the United States, Italy and Spain.

The authors' processing: Amplifying reference gene primers gave estimates of nucleated cell counts. Here immunoSEQ multiplex PCR was the method, and the copy in TCRdb shows in-frame clones only, minus some. For V, J and clone size, that table is used; D and trimming come from the DNA. This repertoire shows roughly 110,000 clones, roughly 76% found once; its top ten account for around 9.3%. The V gene lost 3 bases and the J gene lost 10 bases, with 29 bases spanning the gap. The germline gives CDR1 SGHRS, CDR2 YFSETQ. The CDR3 contains 18 residues. The TCR was taken from a human donor in a cohort sampled during active COVID-19. Sequenced: peripheral blood. The chain uses TRBV5-1 and TRBJ2-1; weak D call: TRBD2 (5 bases). CDR3 loop: CASSYPRTDGVLILEQFF. The CDR3 DNA reads TGCGCCAGCAGCTACCCCAGGACGGACGGGGTACTGATTCTGGAGCAGTTCTTC.